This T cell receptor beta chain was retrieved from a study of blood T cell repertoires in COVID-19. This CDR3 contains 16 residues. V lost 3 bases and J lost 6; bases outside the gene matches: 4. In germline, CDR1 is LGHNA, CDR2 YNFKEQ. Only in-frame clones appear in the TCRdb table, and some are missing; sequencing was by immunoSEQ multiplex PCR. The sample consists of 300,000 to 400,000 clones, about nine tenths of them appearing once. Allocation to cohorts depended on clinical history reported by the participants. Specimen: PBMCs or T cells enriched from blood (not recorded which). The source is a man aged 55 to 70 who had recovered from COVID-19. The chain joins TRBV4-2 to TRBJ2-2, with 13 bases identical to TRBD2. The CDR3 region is CASSQRLAGGPGELFF. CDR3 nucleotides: TGTGCCAGCAGCCAGCGACTAGCGGGAGGCCCCGGGGAGCTGTTTTTT.